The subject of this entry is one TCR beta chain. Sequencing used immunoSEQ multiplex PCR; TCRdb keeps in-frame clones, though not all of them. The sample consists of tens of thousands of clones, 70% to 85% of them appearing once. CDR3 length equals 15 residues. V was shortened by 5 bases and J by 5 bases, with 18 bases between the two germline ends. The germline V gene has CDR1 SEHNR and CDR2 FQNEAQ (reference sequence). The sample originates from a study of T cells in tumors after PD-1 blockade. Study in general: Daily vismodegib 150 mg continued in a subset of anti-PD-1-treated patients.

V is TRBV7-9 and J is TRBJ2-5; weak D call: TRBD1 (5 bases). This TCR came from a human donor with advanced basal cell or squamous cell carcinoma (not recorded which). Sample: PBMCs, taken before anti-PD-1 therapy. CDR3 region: CASSLNFQGDETQYF. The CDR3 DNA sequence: TGTGCCAGCAGCCTAAACTTTCAGGGCGACGAGACCCAGTACTTC.